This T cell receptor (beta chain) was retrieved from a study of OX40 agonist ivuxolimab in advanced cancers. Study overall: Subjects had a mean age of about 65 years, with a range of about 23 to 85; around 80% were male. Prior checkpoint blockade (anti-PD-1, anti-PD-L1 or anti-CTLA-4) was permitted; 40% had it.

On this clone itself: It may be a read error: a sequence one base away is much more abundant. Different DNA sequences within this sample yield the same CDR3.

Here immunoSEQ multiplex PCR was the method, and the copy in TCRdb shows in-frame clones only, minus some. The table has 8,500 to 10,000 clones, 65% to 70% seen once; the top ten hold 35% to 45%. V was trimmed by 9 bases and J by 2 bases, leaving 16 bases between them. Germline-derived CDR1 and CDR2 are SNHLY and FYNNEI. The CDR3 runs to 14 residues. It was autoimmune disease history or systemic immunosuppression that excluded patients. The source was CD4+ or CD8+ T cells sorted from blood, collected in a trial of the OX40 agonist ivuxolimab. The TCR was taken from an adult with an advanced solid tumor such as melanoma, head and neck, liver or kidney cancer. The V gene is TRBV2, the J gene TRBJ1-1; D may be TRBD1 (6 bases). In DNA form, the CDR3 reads TGTGCCAGTAGCAAGGGACAACTAAACACTGAAGCTTTCTTT. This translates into CASSKGQLNTEAFF.